This T cell receptor (beta chain) was identified in a study of blood T cells in healthy people across ages (dated by TCRdb to the mid-2010s). Notes on the research overall: In model experiments, roughly one uniquely barcoded TCR beta cDNA molecule per two T cells was captured by template switching. Two additional independent replicas of 1 million unique cDNA reads from the same blood draw were analyzed for two donors (one aged 18 to 30 and one aged 80 or older). To avoid experimental bias, donors of different ages were spread randomly across the sequencing lanes. To track age-related changes in TCR beta repertoire diversity, the study relied on deep sequencing normalized with unique cDNA molecular identifiers. The donors were split into four age groups: young (average 16 years), middle-aged (nearly 40), aged (about 62) and long-lived (over 75).

Libraries were prepared through 5' RACE. The sequencing machine was an Illumina HiSeq 2500. A second PCR of about 6 to 11 cycles was run with a J-beta primer mix and a sample-barcoded 5' primer. A unique molecular identifier was introduced onto each TCR beta cDNA molecule by a template-switch 5' adaptor carrying 12 random nucleotides. Each sample yielded at least 2.5 million CDR3-containing paired-end reads. First-strand cDNA synthesis was performed from all RNA using the Mint cDNA synthesis kit, with priming by a TRBC-specific oligonucleotide. Following uracil-DNA glycosylase treatment, a first 18-cycle PCR with universal primers M1SS and BC2_uni_R was performed on all cDNA. The original methods were these. Each sample was normalized by randomly selecting 1 million high-quality reads, each carrying a distinct molecular identifier. Reads with shared molecular identifiers were discarded instead of being binned into consensus sequences. MiTCR, set to a Q25 quality threshold and the strictest error-elimination algorithm, was used for CDR3 identification, clonotype clustering and error correction. A nonparametric unseen species model with Euler transformation was used to estimate a lower bound on total TCR beta diversity. TCRdb reworked the public reads: Q25 trimming with fastp, MiXCR clone assembly, productive beta chains retained. Each entry merges the rows of one CDR3 protein and shows their most common DNA and genes. For this entry, the V and J calls and clone size follow TCRdb and not the study's own pipeline. The sample records roughly 800,000 distinct CDR3 sequences, roughly 64% of which are singletons. The ten largest clones represent approximately 23% of the sample.

On this clonotype: The antigen it binds to is not known. Per-base quality was not reported, and no clone a single base away is much larger than it.

There are 13 amino acids in the CDR3, from cysteine to phenylalanine inclusive. The read is trimmed to its CDR3 DNA, 39 bases read in frame from base 1. CDR1 and CDR2, looked up from the germline V gene, are SGHDN and FVKESK. V is clipped by 6 bases and J by 5 bases, and the sequence between their germline boundaries is 11 bases long. Points the paper makes about the study in general: Estimates of total diversity from one million sequenced T cells were regarded as lower bounds and underestimates. As age increased, observed TCR beta diversity per million T cells dropped in a roughly linear way, and a significant reduction was already evident by age 40. Because the CMV infection status of the donors was unknown, age-related changes in expanded clonotypes may potentially have been confounded. Since profiling was done on bulk unsorted PBMCs, naive and antigen-experienced compartments could not be conclusively compared. The long-lived group showed more naive CD4+ T cells, fewer expanded clones and increased TCR diversity than the aged group, suggesting age selection. A strong correlation was found between observed TCR beta diversity and the percentage of naive T cells measured by flow cytometry.

Donors were under 40 systemically healthy Caucasian individuals from Russia aged roughly 6 to 90 years. Each donor gave about 9.7 milliliters of peripheral blood, drawn into EDTA-treated Vacutainer tubes. Ficoll-Paque density-gradient centrifugation was used to isolate PBMCs, with at least 6 million obtained per sample. Trizol reagent was used to extract total RNA from the PBMCs, yielding at least 5 micrograms per sample. For every donor, flow cytometry on a PBMC aliquot measured the percentage of naive CD45RAhigh/CD27high T cells. This receptor chain uses TRBV14 and TRBJ2-1; the D gene lacks a confident call. Sequenced: blood. This receptor was identified in a man between 25 and 39 years old in good health. The nucleotide sequence reads TGTGCCAGCAGACGTACGGCCAACAATGAGCAGTTCTTC. This translates into CASRRTANNEQFF.